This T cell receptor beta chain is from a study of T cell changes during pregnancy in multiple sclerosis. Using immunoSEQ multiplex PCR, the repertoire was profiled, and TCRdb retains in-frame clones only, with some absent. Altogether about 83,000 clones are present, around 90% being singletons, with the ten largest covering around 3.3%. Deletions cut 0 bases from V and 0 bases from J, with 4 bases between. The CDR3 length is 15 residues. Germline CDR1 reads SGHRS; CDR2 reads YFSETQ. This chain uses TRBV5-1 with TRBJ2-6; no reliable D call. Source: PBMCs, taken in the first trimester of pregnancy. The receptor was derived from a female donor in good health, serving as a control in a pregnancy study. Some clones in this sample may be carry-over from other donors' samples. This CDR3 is CASSLVSSGANVLTF. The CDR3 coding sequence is TGCGCCAGCAGCTTGGTCAGCTCTGGGGCCAACGTCCTGACTTTC.